This TCR beta chain originates from a study of T cell responses to AZD1222 COVID-19 vaccine. Study-wide findings and caveats: Donors in the cohort were predominantly white British and more often female, and clonal diversity was possibly underestimated. Repertoire sampling occurred only after the peak T cell response.

In regard to this clone: Antigen specificity is unknown.

The V gene's germline CDR1 is MNHEY and CDR2 SMNVEV (reference sequence). The ends lost 8 bases at V and 0 bases at J; junction bases unmatched: 2. There are 13 residues in the CDR3. Measured with immunoSEQ multiplex PCR; TCRdb has only the in-frame clones, and not every one. Of 15,000 or so clones in the sample, about 84% were seen once. This receptor was taken from an adult who received the AZD1222 COVID-19 vaccine. This chain links TRBV27 with TRBJ1-2; 8 nucleotides agree with TRBD1. The sample in question was peripheral blood, obtained 28 days after the second AZD1222 dose. The DNA for the CDR3 is TGTGCCAGCGGGGACAGGTCTAACTATGGCTACACCTTC. Its translation: CASGDRSNYGYTF.